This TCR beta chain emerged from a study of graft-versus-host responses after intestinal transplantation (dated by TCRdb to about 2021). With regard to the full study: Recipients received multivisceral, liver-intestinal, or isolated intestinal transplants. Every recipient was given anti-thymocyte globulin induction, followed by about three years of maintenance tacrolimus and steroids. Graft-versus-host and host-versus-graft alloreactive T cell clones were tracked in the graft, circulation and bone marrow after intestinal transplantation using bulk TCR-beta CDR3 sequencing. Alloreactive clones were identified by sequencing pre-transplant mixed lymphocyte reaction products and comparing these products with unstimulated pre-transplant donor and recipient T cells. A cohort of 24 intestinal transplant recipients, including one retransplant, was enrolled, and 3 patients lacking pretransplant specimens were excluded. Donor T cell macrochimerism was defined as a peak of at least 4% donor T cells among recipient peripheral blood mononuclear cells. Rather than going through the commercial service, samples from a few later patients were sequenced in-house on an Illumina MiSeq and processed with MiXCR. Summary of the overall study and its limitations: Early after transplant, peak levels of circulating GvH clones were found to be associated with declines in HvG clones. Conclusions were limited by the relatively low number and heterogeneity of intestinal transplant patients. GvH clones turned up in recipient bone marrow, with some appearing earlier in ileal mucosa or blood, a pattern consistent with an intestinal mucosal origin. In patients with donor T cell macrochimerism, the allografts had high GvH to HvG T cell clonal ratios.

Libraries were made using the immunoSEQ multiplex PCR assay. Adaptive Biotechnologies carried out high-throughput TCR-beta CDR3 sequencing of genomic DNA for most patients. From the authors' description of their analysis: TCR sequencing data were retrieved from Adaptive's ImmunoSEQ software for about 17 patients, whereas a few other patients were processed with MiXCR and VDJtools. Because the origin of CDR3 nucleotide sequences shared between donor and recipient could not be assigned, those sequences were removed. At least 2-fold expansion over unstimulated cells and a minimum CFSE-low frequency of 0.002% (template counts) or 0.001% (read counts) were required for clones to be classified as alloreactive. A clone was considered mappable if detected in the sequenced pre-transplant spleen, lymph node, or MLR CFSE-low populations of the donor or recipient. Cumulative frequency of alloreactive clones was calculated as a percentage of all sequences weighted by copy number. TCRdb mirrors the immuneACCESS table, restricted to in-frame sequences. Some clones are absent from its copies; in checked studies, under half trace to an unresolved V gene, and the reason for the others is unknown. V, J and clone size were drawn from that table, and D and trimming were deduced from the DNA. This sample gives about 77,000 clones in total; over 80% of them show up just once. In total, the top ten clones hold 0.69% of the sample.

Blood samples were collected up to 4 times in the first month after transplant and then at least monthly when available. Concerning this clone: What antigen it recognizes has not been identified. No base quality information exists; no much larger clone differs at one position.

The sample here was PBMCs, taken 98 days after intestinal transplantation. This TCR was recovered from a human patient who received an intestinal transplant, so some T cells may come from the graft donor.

The CDR3 corresponds to CASSRGTSRRTDTQYF. The DNA sequence follows: TGTGCCAGCAGTCGAGGGACTAGTAGGCGCACAGATACGCAGTATTTT. The chain is assembled from TRBV2 and TRBJ2-3, with TRBD2 matching 8 junction bases. CDR1 and CDR2 (SNHLY, FYNNEI) derive from the germline V gene. Spanning cysteine to phenylalanine, the CDR3 consists of 16 amino acids. Of the read, only the CDR3 DNA is kept; its 48 bases are in frame from base 1. Germline trimming amounts to 5 bases on V and 1 base on J, with 8 as the count of junction bases outside the gene matches. The CDR3 plus the reference TRBV2 and TRBJ2-3 genes for the other parts give the full variable domain: EPEVTQTPSHQVTQMGQEVILRCVPISNHLYFYWYRQILGQKVEFLVSFYNNEISEKSEIFDDQFSVERPDGSNFTLKIRSTKLEDSAMYFCASSRGTSRRTDTQYFGPGTRLTVL.